This T cell receptor beta chain is drawn from a study of cytomegalovirus exposure and HLA in healthy donors. Of note for this clone: The target antigen is unknown.

General observations from the study: DRB1 showed the most TCR associations and HLA-C the fewest in a later analysis, as rates varied by HLA locus. Analysis performed later found under 20,000 TCR beta sequences associated with HLA alleles at 0.05 false discovery rate. For most TCR sequences rarity was the rule, although some public TCRs occurred in many donors.

The CDR3 has 15 amino acids. Trimming took 1 base from V and 5 from J, leaving 9 bases between them. Germline assignment: CDR1 KGHSH and CDR2 LQKENI. Primers for the PCR totalled 60 Vbeta and 13 Jbeta. TCRdb's table, derived via immunoSEQ multiplex PCR, lists solely in-frame clones and lacks some. Seen here are more than 85,000 clones, around 76% observed once, and the top ten hold roughly 8.2%. The rearrangement joins TRBV18 to TRBJ1-6, with unresolved D. Sequenced: PBMCs. This receptor was obtained from a man between 40 and 49 years old in good health and CMV-seropositive. The CDR3 DNA is TGTGCCAGCTCACCACGGCTCACCGATAATTCACCCCTCCACTTT. It yields the protein CASSPRLTDNSPLHF.